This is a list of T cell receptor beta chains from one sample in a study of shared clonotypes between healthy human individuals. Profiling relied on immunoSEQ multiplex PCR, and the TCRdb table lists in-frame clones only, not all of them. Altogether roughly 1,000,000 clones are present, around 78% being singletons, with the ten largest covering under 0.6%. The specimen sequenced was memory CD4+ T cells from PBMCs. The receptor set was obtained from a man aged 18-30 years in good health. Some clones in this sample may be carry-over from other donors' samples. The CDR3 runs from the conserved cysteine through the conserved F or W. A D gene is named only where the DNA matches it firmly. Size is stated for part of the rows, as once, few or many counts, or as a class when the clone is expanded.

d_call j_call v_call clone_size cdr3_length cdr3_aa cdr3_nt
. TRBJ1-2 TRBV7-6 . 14 CASSPTGGNYGYTF TGTGCCAGCAGCCCCACAGGTGGAAACTATGGCTACACCTTC
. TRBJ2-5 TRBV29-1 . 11 CSVVGGETQYF TGCAGCGTTGTAGGGGGAGAGACCCAGTACTTC
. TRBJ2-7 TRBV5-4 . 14 CASSSPYMERSKYF TGTGCCAGCAGCTCGCCGTATATGGAGCGAAGCAAGTACTTC
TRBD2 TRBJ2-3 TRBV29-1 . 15 CSANGLAGVSDTQYF TGCAGCGCAAACGGACTAGCGGGAGTCTCAGATACGCAGTATTTT
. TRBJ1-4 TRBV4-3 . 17 CASSQDDVGTLNEKLFF TGCGCCAGCAGCCAAGATGACGTCGGGACCTTAAATGAAAAACTGTTTTTT
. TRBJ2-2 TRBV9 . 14 CASSVGADTGELFF TGTGCCAGCAGCGTAGGGGCGGACACCGGGGAGCTGTTTTTT
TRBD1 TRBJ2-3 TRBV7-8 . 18 CASSSTSRGQGLPDTQYF TGTGCCAGCAGCTCGACGAGCAGGGGACAGGGTTTGCCCGATACGCAGTATTTT
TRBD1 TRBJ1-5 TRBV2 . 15 CASRSGTGGNQPQHF TGTGCCAGCAGATCCGGGACAGGGGGCAATCAGCCCCAGCATTTT
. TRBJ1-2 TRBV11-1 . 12 CASSLSNYGYTF TGTGCCAGCAGCCTCTCTAACTATGGCTACACCTTC
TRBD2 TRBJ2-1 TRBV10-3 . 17 CATRGREGDSGSNEQFF TGTGCCACCCGGGGTCGCGAGGGTGATAGCGGGAGCAATGAGCAGTTCTTC
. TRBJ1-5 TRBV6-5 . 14 CASSYSWGERPQHF TGTGCCAGCAGTTACTCGTGGGGTGAGCGGCCCCAGCATTTT
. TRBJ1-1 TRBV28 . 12 CATRTVFTEAFF TGTGCCACCAGGACCGTCTTCACTGAAGCTTTCTTT
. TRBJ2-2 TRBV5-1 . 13 CASWGTVTGELFF TGCGCCTCTTGGGGGACGGTGACCGGGGAGCTGTTTTTT
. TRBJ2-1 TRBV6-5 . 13 CASTPGTYNEQFF TGTGCCAGCACTCCCGGGACATACAATGAGCAGTTCTTC
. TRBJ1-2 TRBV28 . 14 CASKRAGALHGYTF TGTGCCAGCAAGAGGGCAGGGGCGCTTCATGGCTACACCTTC
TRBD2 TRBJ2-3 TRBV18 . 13 CASSPGGTDTQYF TGTGCCAGCTCACCCGGGGGGACAGATACGCAGTATTTT
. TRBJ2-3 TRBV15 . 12 CATSRVTDTQYF TGTGCCACCAGCAGAGTCACAGATACGCAGTATTTT
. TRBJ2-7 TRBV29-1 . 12 CSAKRSSYEQYF TGCAGCGCCAAAAGGAGTTCCTACGAGCAGTACTTC
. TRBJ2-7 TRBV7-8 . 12 CASSLGSRRQYF TGTGCCAGCAGCTTAGGGAGCAGGCGGCAGTACTTC
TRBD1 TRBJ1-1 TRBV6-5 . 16 CASSYSPTGRSTEAFF TGTGCCAGCAGTTACTCTCCGACAGGGAGAAGCACTGAAGCTTTCTTT
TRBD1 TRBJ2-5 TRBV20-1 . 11 CSATGGETQYF TGCAGTGCTACAGGGGGAGAGACCCAGTACTTC
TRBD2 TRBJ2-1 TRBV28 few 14 CASSPSGSRNEQFF TGTGCCAGCAGTCCCAGCGGGAGTAGGAATGAGCAGTTCTTC
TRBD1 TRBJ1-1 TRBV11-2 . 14 CASSRGGGRTEAFF TGTGCCAGCAGCCGAGGGGGCGGAAGGACTGAAGCTTTCTTT
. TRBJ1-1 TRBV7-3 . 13 CASSLSMNTEAFF TGTGCCAGCAGCTTATCGATGAACACTGAAGCTTTCTTT
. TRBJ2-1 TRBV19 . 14 CASSRSGVGNEQFF TGTGCCAGTAGTCGCTCGGGAGTGGGCAATGAGCAGTTCTTC
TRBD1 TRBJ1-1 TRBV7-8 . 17 CASSSKRQGAARTEAFF TGTGCCAGCAGCTCGAAGAGACAGGGGGCCGCTCGCACTGAAGCTTTCTTT
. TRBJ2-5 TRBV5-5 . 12 CASSRGRETQYF TGTGCCAGCAGCCGAGGGAGAGAGACCCAGTACTTC